The clone carrying this T cell receptor beta chain showed up just a few times. TCRdb redid the calling of the RT-PCR reads with MiXCR, one entry per CDR3 protein. The table includes 500,000 to 700,000 distinct CDR3 sequences, around a quarter detected once. This record comes from a study of response to subunit inactivated influenza vaccine. The J segment lost 6 bases and the V segment lost 6 bases, leaving 10 bases of the junction unmatched. The germline V gene encodes CDR1 SNHLY and CDR2 FYNNEI. The CDR3 sequence is 14 residues long. This sample also belongs to another study, concerning T cells expressing NK-cell markers. From that second work: The authors made TCR beta cDNA libraries by 5'RACE template switching. This switching added a universal primer site and UMIs.

The source is a man in his forties or fifties who received an inactivated influenza vaccine. The starting material was CD4+ T cells sorted from PBMCs, obtained 11 to 12 days after vaccination. The genes are TRBV2 and TRBJ2-5, with TRBD1 matching 7 bases. CDR3 coding DNA: TGTGCCAGCAGCGGAAGACAGGGAACACAGACCCAGTACTTC. Translation: CASSGRQGTQTQYF.